The 17 T cell receptor beta chains listed next were all sequenced from one sample in a study of blood T cell repertoires in COVID-19. Generated by immunoSEQ multiplex PCR, the TCRdb table keeps only in-frame clones and is missing some. This sample has roughly 81,000 clones, with approximately 86% found just once. Sequenced sample: peripheral blood. The receptor set was obtained from a woman older than 75 with COVID-19, enrolled during active disease.

The chain has TRBV18 and TRBJ2-7; D is perhaps TRBD1 (6 bases). The CDR3 length is 15 residues. The ends were cut back, 2 bases at V and 3 bases at J, with 14 bases in the middle. Germline CDR1 KGHSH, CDR2 LQKENI. CDR3 in amino acids: CASSPSGGLSYEQYF. DNA for the CDR3: TGTGCCAGCTCACCAAGTGGGGGCCTGAGCTACGAGCAGTACTTC.

The chain uses TRBV9 and TRBJ2-1; 13 bases are a match to TRBD2. This CDR3 region has 16 residues. Germline V gives CDR1 SGDLS, CDR2 YYNGEE. V shed 2 bases and J 7 bases; nucleotides not matched to a gene: 6. CDR3 coding DNA: TGTGCCAGCAGCGTCGGACTAGCGGGAGCCCCGAATGAGCAGTTCTTC. Translation: CASSVGLAGAPNEQFF.

The CDR3 DNA reads TGTGCCATCAGTGAGAAAGGGGACTATGGCTACACCTTC. As protein: CAISEKGDYGYTF. The J gene is TRBJ1-2, the V gene TRBV10-3, with a weak D call TRBD1 (5 bases). V dropped 2 bases and J dropped 3 bases, with 7 bases sitting between them. Germline CDR1 ENHRY, CDR2 SYGVKD. CDR3 length equals 13 residues.

This clone was picked up a small number of times. V gene TRBV3-1 (or the pseudogene TRBV3-2) combines with J gene TRBJ1-6, with TRBD1 matching over 8 bases. Per the germline V gene, CDR1 is LGHDT and CDR2 is YNNKEL (reference sequence). V was clipped by 3 bases and J by 0 bases; unmatched bases: 7. The CDR3 has 18 residues. CDR3 DNA: TGTGCCAGCAGCCATTACCGGGACAGGAGCTCCTATAATTCACCCCTCCACTTT. Translated: CASSHYRDRSSYNSPLHF.

The gene calls are TRBV10-1 and TRBJ2-5; 9 nucleotides agree with TRBD2. Trimming cost V 6 bases and J 4 bases; bases outside gene matches: 9. CDR1 is WNHNN, CDR2 SYGVQD, per germline (reference sequence). The CDR3 length is 15 residues. The CDR3 region has the DNA TGCGCCAGCAGCGTTAGCGGGAGTGAGGTAGAGACCCAGTACTTC. As protein: CASSVSGSEVETQYF.

The chain carries TRBV28 and TRBJ2-3; weak D call: TRBD2 (5 bases). From germline, CDR1 is MDHEN and CDR2 SYDVKM. Trimming pared 0 bases from V and 0 bases from J, leaving 10 bases between. The CDR3 sequence is 16 residues long. In nucleotides, the CDR3 is TGTGCCAGCAGTTTATGGACTATACATAGCACAGATACGCAGTATTTT. Its translation is CASSLWTIHSTDTQYF. Complete variable domain (other parts from reference TRBV28 and TRBJ2-3): DVKVTQSSRYLVKRTGEKVFLECVQDMDHENMFWYRQDPGLGLRLIYFSYDVKMKEKGDIPEGYSVSREKKERFSLILESASTNQTSMYLCASSLWTIHSTDTQYFGPGTRLTVL.

The chain carries TRBV5-1 and TRBJ2-3; possible D gene TRBD2, 6 bases. Deletions cut 4 bases from V and 4 bases from J, with 22 bases between. Germline-derived CDR1 and CDR2 are SGHRS and YFSETQ. The CDR3 runs to 17 residues. The CDR3 loop is CASSVHPGTGGADTQYF. DNA of the CDR3: TGCGCCAGCAGCGTCCATCCCGGGACCGGGGGTGCAGATACGCAGTATTTT.

This clone was seen just once. This chain connects TRBV18 to TRBJ2-1, with 8 bases aligning to TRBD1. V lost 4 bases to trimming and J lost 5 bases; unmatched junction nucleotides: 1. This CDR3 spans 13 amino acids. Germline V lookup: CDR1 KGHSH, CDR2 LQKENI. The chain's CDR3 is CASSQGQDNEQFF. The CDR3 nucleotides are TGTGCCAGCTCACAGGGACAGGACAATGAGCAGTTCTTC.

The genes are TRBV3-1 (or the pseudogene TRBV3-2) and TRBJ2-1; 7 bases agree with TRBD1. The CDR3 has 12 amino acids. Germline CDR1 reads LGHDT; CDR2 reads YNNKEL (reference sequence). V trimming: 4 bases; J trimming: 13 bases; junction bases outside the gene matches: 7. CDR3 nucleotide sequence: TGTGCCAGCAGCCTTACCGGGACAGTACAGTTCTTC. Translating it yields CASSLTGTVQFF.

V and J are TRBV6-5 and TRBJ1-3; 7 nucleotides agree with TRBD1. The V and J ends lost 10 bases and 3 bases, in that order; junction bases with no gene match: 3. The CDR3 sequence is 12 residues long. In germline, CDR1 is MNHEY, CDR2 SVGAGI. The CDR3 spells CATQGGGNTIYF. As DNA, the CDR3 is TGTGCCACCCAGGGGGGTGGAAACACCATATATTTT.

The chain combines TRBV10-3 with TRBJ1-4; TRBD1 might be the D (5 bases). The CDR3 has 15 amino acids. The V end lost 5 bases, the J end lost 2 bases, and 12 bases lay between the germline ends. CDR1 is ENHRY and CDR2 is SYGVKD in the germline V gene. DNA for the CDR3: TGTGCCATCAGTCACGGACGGGGGACTAATGAAAAACTGTTTTTT. Translating gives CAISHGRGTNEKLFF.

This clone showed up just once. The chain joins TRBV7-8 to TRBJ1-5; the match to TRBD1 covers 10 bases. In germline, CDR1 is SGHVS, CDR2 FQNEAQ. There are 18 residues in the CDR3. Unmatched junction bases numbered 10, after V lost 5 bases and J lost 0 bases. This CDR3 reads CASSRGGTGVFSNQPQHF. In DNA, the CDR3 is TGTGCCAGCAGCCGAGGGGGGACAGGGGTGTTTAGCAATCAGCCCCAGCATTTT. The whole variable domain, filled in from reference TRBV7-8 and TRBJ1-5, reads GAGVSQSPRYKVAKRGQDVALRCDPISGHVSLFWYQQALGQGPEFLTYFQNEAQLDKSGLPSDRFFAERPEGSVSTLKIQRTQQEDSAVYLCASSRGGTGVFSNQPQHFGDGTRLSIL.

The chain employs TRBV9 and TRBJ2-3, with TRBD2 matching over 10 bases. J lost 8 bases, V lost 0 bases, and 9 bases had no gene match. Germline V gene lookup returns CDR1 SGDLS and CDR2 YYNGEE. The CDR3 runs 16 residues. In DNA form, the CDR3 reads TGTGCCAGCAGCGTAGATAGAGCGGGGGGGCAGGGTACGCAGTATTTT. It encodes CASSVDRAGGQGTQYF.

In its sample, this clone was seen a few times. The sample holds other DNA sequences that translate to the same CDR3. The chain employs TRBV9 and TRBJ1-6; the D gene is possibly TRBD1 (6 bases). Trimming stripped 2 bases from V and 9 bases from J, with 9 bases between. Looked up from germline, CDR1 is SGDLS and CDR2 is YYNGEE. CDR3 length: 13 residues. As DNA, the CDR3 is TGTGCCAGCAGCGTCCAGGGGCGTTCACCCCTCCACTTT. Its protein product is CASSVQGRSPLHF.

This rearrangement joins TRBV10-3 to TRBJ1-4; TRBD1 agrees at 7 bases. Germline V gene lookup returns CDR1 ENHRY and CDR2 SYGVKD. The junction had 4 bases not matched to a gene; V was cut back by 0 bases and J by 0 bases. The CDR3 runs 17 residues. The CDR3 bases are TGTGCCATCAGTGAGTCCAAAGGGACAGCAACTAATGAAAAACTGTTTTTT. This encodes CAISESKGTATNEKLFF.

The chain carries TRBV6-5 and TRBJ2-7; a weak D match, TRBD1 (6 bases). The germline V and J ends were trimmed by 5 bases and 4 bases, with 18 bases remaining between them. Germline CDR1 and CDR2: MNHEY and SVGAGI. The CDR3 totals 15 residues. The CDR3 nucleotides read TGTGCCAGCAGTAGGACAGTAAGCCATATGTACGAGCAGTACTTC. Translation: CASSRTVSHMYEQYF.

The chain links TRBV11-2 to TRBJ2-1; 9 bases fit TRBD2. The CDR3 is 14 amino acids. Trimming took 5 bases from V and 4 from J; bases not matched to a gene: 3. The germline V gene has CDR1 SGHAT and CDR2 FQNNGV. Here the CDR3 reads CASSMGLAYNEQFF. DNA for the CDR3: TGTGCCAGCAGCATGGGACTAGCTTACAATGAGCAGTTCTTC.